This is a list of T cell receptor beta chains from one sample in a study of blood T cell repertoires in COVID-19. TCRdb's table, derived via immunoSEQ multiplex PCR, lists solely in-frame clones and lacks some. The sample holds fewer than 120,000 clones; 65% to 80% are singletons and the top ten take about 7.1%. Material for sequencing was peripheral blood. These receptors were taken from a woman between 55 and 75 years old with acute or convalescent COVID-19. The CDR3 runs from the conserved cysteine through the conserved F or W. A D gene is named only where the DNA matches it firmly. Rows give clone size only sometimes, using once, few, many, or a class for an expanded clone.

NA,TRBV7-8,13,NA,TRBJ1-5,CASSLFENQPQHF,TGTGCCAGCAGCTTATTCGAGAATCAGCCCCAGCATTTT
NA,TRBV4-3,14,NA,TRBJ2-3,CASSQARSTDTQYF,TGCGCCAGCAGCCAAGCTAGGAGCACAGATACGCAGTATTTT
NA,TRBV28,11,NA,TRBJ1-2,CASSLRYGYTF,TGTGCCAGCAGTTTGCGCTATGGCTACACCTTC
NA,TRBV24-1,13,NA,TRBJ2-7,CATSDQQGSEQYF,TGTGCCACCAGTGATCAACAGGGCTCCGAGCAGTACTTC
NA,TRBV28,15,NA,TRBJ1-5,CASSSQGQGHGPQHF,TGTGCCAGCAGTTCCCAGGGTCAGGGCCATGGGCCCCAGCATTTT
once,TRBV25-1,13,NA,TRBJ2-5,CASTVGGQETQYF,TGTGCCAGTACGGTGGGAGGTCAAGAGACCCAGTACTTC
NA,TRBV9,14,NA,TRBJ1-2,CASSVGGPGYGYTF,TGTGCCAGCAGCGTAGGTGGTCCCGGCTATGGCTACACCTTC
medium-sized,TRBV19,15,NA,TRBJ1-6,CASSAQTGGNSPLHF,TGTGCCAGTAGTGCCCAAACGGGGGGCAATTCACCCCTCCACTTT
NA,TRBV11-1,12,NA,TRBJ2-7,CASSSRGYEQYF,TGTGCCAGCAGCTCCAGGGGCTACGAGCAGTACTTC
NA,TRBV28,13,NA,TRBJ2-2,CASTWRNTGELFF,TGTGCCAGCACCTGGAGGAACACCGGGGAGCTGTTTTTT
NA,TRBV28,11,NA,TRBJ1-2,CASRSIDGYTF,TGTGCCAGCAGGAGTATCGATGGCTACACCTTC
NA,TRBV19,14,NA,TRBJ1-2,CASSETRRAYGYTF,TGTGCCAGTAGCGAAACAAGGAGGGCATATGGCTACACCTTC
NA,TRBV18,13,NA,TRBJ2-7,CASSPSVGTISHF,TGTGCCAGCTCACCTAGTGTGGGGACAATATCCCACTTC
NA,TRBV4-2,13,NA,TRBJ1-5,CASGAQSNQPQHF,TGTGCCTCAGGGGCGCAGAGCAATCAGCCCCAGCATTTT
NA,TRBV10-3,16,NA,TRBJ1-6,CAISEAGTSINSPLHF,TGTGCCATCAGTGAGGCGGGGACCTCTATTAATTCACCCCTCCACTTT
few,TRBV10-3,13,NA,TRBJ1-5,CATTGTSNQPQHF,TGTGCCACGACCGGGACAAGCAATCAGCCCCAGCATTTT
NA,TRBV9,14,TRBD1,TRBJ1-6,CASSPRDRDSPLHF,TGTGCCAGCAGCCCCCGGGACAGGGACTCACCCCTCCACTTT
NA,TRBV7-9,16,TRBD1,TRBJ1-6,CASSYITGTGGSPLHF,TGTGCCAGCAGCTATATTACCGGGACAGGGGGCTCACCCCTCCACTTT
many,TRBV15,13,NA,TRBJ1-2,CATSRDPGDGYTF,TGTGCCACCAGCAGAGACCCGGGGGATGGCTACACCTTC
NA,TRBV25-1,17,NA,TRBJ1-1,CASRATESMVSTFEAFF,TGTGCCAGCAGGGCCACTGAGTCTATGGTTAGCACCTTTGAAGCTTTCTTT
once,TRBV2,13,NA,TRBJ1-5,CASSEGEGQPQHF,TGTGCCAGCAGTGAGGGTGAGGGACAGCCCCAGCATTTT
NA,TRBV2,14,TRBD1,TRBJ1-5,CASSELSGGQPQHF,TGTGCCAGCAGTGAATTATCAGGGGGTCAGCCCCAGCATTTT
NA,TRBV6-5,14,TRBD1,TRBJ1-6,CASIRTGENSPLHF,TGTGCCAGCATTAGGACAGGGGAAAATTCACCCCTCCACTTT
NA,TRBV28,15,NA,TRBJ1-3,CASSLEGKSGNTIYF,TGTGCCAGCAGTTTAGAGGGAAAGTCTGGAAACACCATATATTTT
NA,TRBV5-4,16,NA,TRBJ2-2,CASSGGDGGYTGELFF,TGTGCCAGCAGTGGCGGGGACGGGGGATACACCGGGGAGCTGTTTTTT
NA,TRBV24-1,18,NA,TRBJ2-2,CATSPPVYRAENTGELFF,TGTGCCACCAGTCCACCCGTATACAGGGCGGAGAACACCGGGGAGCTGTTTTTT
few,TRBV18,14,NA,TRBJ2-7,CASSPLTGTYEQYF,TGTGCCAGCTCACCCCTGACAGGTACCTACGAGCAGTACTTC
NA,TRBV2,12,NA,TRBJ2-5,CASNGLVLTQYF,TGTGCCAGCAATGGCCTAGTCTTGACCCAGTACTTC
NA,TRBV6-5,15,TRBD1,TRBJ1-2,CASRRNRGGNYGYTF,TGTGCCAGCAGGCGAAACAGGGGGGGTAACTATGGCTACACCTTC
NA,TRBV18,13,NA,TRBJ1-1,CASSPLIDSEAFF,TGTGCCAGCTCACCGTTGATCGACAGTGAAGCTTTCTTT
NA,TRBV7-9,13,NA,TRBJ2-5,CASSLGQKETQYF,TGTGCCAGCAGCTTAGGACAGAAAGAGACCCAGTACTTC
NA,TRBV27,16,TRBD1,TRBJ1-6,CASSSLRTGNNSPLHF,TGTGCCAGCAGTTCACTCCGGACAGGGAATAATTCACCCCTCCACTTT
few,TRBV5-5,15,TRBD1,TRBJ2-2,CASSPGQANTGELFF,TGTGCCAGCAGCCCCGGACAGGCGAACACCGGGGAGCTGTTTTTT